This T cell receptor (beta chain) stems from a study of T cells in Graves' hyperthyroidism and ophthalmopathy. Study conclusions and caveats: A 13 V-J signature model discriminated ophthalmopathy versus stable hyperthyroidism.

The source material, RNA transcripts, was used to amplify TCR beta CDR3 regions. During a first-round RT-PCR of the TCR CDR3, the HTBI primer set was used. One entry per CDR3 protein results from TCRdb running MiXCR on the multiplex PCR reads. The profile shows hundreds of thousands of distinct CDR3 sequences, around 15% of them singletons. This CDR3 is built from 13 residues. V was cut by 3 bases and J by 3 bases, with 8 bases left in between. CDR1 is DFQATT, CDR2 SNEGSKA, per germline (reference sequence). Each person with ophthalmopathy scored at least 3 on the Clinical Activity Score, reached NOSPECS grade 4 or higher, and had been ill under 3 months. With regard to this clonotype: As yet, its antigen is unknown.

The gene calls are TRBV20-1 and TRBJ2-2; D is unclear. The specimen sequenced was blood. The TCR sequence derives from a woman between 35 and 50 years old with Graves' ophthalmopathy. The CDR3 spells CSASSMDTGELFF. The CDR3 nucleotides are TGCAGTGCTAGTTCGATGGACACCGGGGAGCTGTTTTTT.